Each of the 2 T cell receptor beta chains below was sequenced from the same sample in a study of response to subunit inactivated influenza vaccine. TCRdb ran MiXCR on the RT-PCR reads and lists one entry per CDR3 protein. Of about 520,000 distinct CDR3 sequences detected, around 25% appear once; the ten largest clones hold 1.5% to 2%. The sample was CD4+ T cells sorted from PBMCs, taken around 5 days after vaccination. These receptors were taken from a man in his forties or fifties who received an inactivated influenza vaccine.

The rearrangement joins TRBV4-2 to TRBJ2-1; no clear D gene. The CDR3 spans 13 residues. Trimming pared 0 bases from V and 2 bases from J, leaving 2 bases between. The V gene's germline CDR1 is LGHNA and CDR2 YNFKEQ. The CDR3 DNA follows: TGTGCCAGCAGCCAAGACCCCTACAATGAGCAGTTCTTC. Its translation is CASSQDPYNEQFF.

This clonotype has only a few counts. This chain uses TRBV20-1 with TRBJ1-4; D not certain. Germline CDR1 DFQATT, CDR2 SNEGSKA (reference sequence). The CDR3 is 15 residues long. V dropped 2 bases and J dropped 0 bases, with 10 bases sitting between them. CDR3 loop: CSARSGGPTNEKLFF. The CDR3 DNA sequence: TGCAGTGCTAGAAGTGGCGGACCAACTAATGAAAAACTGTTTTTT.